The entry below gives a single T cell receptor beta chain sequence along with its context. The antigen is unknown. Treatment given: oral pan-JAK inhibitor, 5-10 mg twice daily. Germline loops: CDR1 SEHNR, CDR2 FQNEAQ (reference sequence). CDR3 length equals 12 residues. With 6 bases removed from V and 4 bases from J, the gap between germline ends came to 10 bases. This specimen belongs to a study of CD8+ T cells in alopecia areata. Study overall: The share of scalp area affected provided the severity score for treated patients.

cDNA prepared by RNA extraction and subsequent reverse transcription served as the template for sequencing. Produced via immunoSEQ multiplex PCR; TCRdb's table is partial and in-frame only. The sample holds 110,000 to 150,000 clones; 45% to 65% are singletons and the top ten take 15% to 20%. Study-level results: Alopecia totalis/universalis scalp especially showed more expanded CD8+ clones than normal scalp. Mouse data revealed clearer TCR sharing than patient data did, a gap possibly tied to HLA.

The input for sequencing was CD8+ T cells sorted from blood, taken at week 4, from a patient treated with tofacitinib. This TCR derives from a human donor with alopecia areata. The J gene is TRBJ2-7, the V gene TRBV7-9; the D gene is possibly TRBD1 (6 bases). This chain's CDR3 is CASSLQGYEQYF. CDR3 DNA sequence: TGTGCCAGCAGTCTACAGGGTTACGAGCAGTACTTC. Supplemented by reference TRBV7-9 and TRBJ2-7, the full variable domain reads DTGVSQNPRHKITKRGQNVTFRCDPISEHNRLYWYRQTLGQGPEFLTYFQNEAQLEKSRLLSDRFSAERPKGSFSTLEIQRTEQGDSAMYLCASSLQGYEQYFGPGTRLTVT.